The sequence of this T cell receptor (beta chain) was determined in a study of graft-versus-host responses after intestinal transplantation. In the study overall: Induction with anti-thymocyte globulin, then tacrolimus and steroids for about 3 years, was given to all recipients.

The CDR3 sequence is 19 residues long. The V segment lost 3 bases and the J segment 1 base; nucleotides outside the gene matches: 14. Germline V gives CDR1 SGHDN, CDR2 FVKESK. The assay was immunoSEQ multiplex PCR, and TCRdb's table has in-frame clones only and misses some. The sample yields tens of thousands of clones, approximately 92% seen once. The rearrangement joins TRBV14 to TRBJ2-3; 9 positions agree with TRBD1. The source material was PBMCs, sampled roughly 39 weeks after intestinal transplant. This TCR derives from a human patient who received an intestinal transplant, so some T cells may come from the graft donor. CDR3 coding DNA: TGTGCCAGCAGCCACTCATTTCCGGGACAGGGTAGCCGCACAGATACGCAGTATTTT. This translates into CASSHSFPGQGSRTDTQYF.